The clone carrying this T cell receptor (beta chain) has at least ten counts. Its target is unknown. Per the germline V gene, CDR1 is SGHRS and CDR2 is YFSETQ. V trimming: 4 bases; J trimming: 4 bases; junction bases outside the gene matches: 14. This CDR3 has 19 residues. This entry belongs to a study of T-cell memory formation after mild COVID-19. Study-level results: CD4+ contracting clones were found mainly in CM and EM, and CD8+ ones in EMRA.

MiXCR was run by TCRdb on the 5' RACE reads, yielding one entry per CDR3 protein. This sample has about 34,000 distinct CDR3 sequences, with around 7.7% found just once. The sequence derives from a man younger than 35 who had mild COVID-19 (a few samples of this study predate the infection). Cell type and time point are not known. This chain uses TRBV5-1 with TRBJ2-2; 12 nucleotides match TRBD2. Specimen: PBMCs or a T cell subset sorted from them (not recorded which). The CDR3 DNA reads as TGCGCCAGCAGCCCGGAGACTAGCGGGGGACTAATCAGCACCGGGGAGCTGTTTTTT. Translated, it gives CASSPETSGGLISTGELFF.